This record looks at one T cell receptor (beta chain) sequence and its context. TCRdb re-called the reads through MiXCR, storing one row per CDR3 protein. The sample yields roughly 320,000 distinct CDR3 sequences, approximately 9.5% seen once. This sample was taken from a study of T cell repertoires in cytomegalovirus infection. This clonotype was sampled from a human donor in good health (CMV status not recorded). Some clones in this sample may be carry-over from other donors' samples. The sequencing sample was made of PBMCs.

The CDR3 here is CASSSSSGRAYNEQFF. For the CDR3, the DNA is TGTGCCAGCTCATCCTCTAGCGGGAGAGCCTACAATGAGCAGTTCTTC. This chain joins TRBV18 and TRBJ2-1; 10 bases align to TRBD2. The ends lost 5 bases at V and 2 bases at J; junction bases unmatched: 6. There are 16 residues in the CDR3. Per the germline V gene, CDR1 is KGHSH and CDR2 is LQKENI.